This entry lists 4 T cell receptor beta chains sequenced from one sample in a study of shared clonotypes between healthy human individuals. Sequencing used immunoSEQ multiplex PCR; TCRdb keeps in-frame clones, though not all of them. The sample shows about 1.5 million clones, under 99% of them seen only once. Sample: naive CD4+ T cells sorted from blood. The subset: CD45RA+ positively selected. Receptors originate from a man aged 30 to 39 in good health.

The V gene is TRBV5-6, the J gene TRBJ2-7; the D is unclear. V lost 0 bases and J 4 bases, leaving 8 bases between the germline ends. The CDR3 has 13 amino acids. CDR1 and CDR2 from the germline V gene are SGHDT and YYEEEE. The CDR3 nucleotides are TGTGCCAGCAGCTTGGTGCCAGATTACGAGCAGTACTTC. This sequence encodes CASSLVPDYEQYF.

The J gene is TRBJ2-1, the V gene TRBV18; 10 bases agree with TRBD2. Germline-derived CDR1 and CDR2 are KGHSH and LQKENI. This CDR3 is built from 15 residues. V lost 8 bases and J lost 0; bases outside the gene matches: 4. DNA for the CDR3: TGTGCCAGCCTCGGGACTAGCGACTCCTACAATGAGCAGTTCTTC. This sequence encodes CASLGTSDSYNEQFF.

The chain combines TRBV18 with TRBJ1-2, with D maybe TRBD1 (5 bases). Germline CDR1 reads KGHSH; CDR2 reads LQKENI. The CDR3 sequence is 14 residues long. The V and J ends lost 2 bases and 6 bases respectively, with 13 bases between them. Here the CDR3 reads CASSPNIGDHGYTF. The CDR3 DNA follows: TGTGCCAGCTCACCAAATATAGGGGATCATGGCTACACCTTC.

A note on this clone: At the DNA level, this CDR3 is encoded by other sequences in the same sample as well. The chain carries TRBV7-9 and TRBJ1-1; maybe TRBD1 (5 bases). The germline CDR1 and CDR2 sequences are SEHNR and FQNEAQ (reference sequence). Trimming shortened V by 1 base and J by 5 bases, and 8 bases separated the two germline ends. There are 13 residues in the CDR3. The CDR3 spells CASSLGGGTEAFF. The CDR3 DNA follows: TGTGCCAGCAGCTTAGGTGGGGGAACTGAAGCTTTCTTT.